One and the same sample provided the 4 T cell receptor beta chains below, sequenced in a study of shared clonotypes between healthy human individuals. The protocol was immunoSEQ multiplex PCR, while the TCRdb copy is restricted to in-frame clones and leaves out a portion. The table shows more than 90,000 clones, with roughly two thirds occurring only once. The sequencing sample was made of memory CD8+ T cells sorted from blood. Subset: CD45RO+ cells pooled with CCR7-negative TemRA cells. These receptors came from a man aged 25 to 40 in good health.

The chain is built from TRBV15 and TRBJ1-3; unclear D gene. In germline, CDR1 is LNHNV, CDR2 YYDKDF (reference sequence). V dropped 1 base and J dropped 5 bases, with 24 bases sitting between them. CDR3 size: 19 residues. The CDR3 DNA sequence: TGTGCCACCAGCAGAGGTTCAATAAGTTCGCGGGGTTCGAGAAACACCATATATTTT. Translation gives CATSRGSISSRGSRNTIYF.

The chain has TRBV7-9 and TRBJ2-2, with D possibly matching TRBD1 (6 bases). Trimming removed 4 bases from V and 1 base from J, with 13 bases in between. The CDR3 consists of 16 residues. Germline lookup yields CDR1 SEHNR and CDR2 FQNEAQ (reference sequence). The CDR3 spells CASSSGGQMNTGELFF. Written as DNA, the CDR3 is TGTGCCAGCAGCTCAGGAGGACAGATGAACACCGGGGAGCTGTTTTTT.

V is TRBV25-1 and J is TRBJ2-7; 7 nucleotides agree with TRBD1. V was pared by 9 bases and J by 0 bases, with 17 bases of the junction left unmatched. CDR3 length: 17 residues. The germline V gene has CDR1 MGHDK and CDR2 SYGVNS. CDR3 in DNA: TGTGCCAGTTCTATGGGCATAACAGGGGCCATCTCCTACGAGCAGTACTTC. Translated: CASSMGITGAISYEQYF.

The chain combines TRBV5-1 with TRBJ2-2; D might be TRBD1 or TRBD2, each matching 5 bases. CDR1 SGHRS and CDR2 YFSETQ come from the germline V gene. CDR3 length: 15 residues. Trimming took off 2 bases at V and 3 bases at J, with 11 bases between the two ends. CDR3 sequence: CASSFGDVDTGELFF. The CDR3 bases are TGCGCCAGCAGCTTTGGGGACGTGGACACCGGGGAGCTGTTTTTT.